This T cell receptor (beta chain) came from a study of tissue T cells after allogeneic stem cell transplantation. Study background: Patients with graft-versus-host disease had grafts: four unmodified, three CD34-selected and T-cell-depleted.

Study results and caveats: Only a limited share of tissue TCRs appeared in blood or spleen. Few T cell clones were shared across patients, but motif clusters showed tissue-specific shared signatures. Sampling depth was limited, and the cohort was small and clinically varied.

TCRdb keeps only in-frame clones here, not all; method: immunoSEQ multiplex PCR. Of under 3,500 clones listed, 55% to 70% are singletons. Concerning this clone: The antigen remains unidentified.

Enrolled prospectively were adult allogeneic hematopoietic cell transplant recipients whose graft-versus-host disease was steroid-refractory. The germline V gene has CDR1 ENHRY and CDR2 SYGVKD. The length of the CDR3 is 12 residues. The genes are TRBV10-3 and TRBJ2-7; no reliable D call. The specimen comprised jejunal tissue, sampled at autopsy. This clonotype was sampled from a male patient at least 60 years old with steroid-refractory graft-versus-host disease after an allogeneic stem cell transplant. Some of the T cells might come from the graft donor. The CDR3 region has the DNA TGTGCAACGTGGGAAAGCTCCTACGAGCAGTACTTC. Protein: CATWESSYEQYF.